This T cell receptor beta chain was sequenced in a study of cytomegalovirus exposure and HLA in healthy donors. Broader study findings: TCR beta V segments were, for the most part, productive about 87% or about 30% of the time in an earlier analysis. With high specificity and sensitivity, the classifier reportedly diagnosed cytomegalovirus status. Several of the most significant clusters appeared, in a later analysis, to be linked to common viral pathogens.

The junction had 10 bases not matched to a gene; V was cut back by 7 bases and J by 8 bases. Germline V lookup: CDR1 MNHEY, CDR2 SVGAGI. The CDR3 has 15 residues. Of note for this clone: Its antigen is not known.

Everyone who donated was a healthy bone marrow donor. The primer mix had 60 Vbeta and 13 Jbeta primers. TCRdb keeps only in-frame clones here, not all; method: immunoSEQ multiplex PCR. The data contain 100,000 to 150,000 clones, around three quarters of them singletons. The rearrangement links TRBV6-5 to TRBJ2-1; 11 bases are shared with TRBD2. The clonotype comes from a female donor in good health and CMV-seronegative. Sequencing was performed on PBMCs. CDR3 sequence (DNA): TGTGCCAGCACGGCTAGCGGGGGGCTGCGGCATGAGCAGTTCTTC. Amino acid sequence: CASTASGGLRHEQFF.